A single sample gave rise to the 26 T cell receptor beta chains below, sequenced in a study of blood T cell repertoires in COVID-19 (dated by TCRdb to the early 2020s). The method was the immunoSEQ multiplex PCR assay. The immuneACCESS repertoire file appears here via TCRdb, limited to in-frame rearrangements. These files lack a portion of the clones; in checked studies, under half of the deficit traces to unresolved V genes, and the cause of the others is not known. The sample yields 200,000 to 250,000 clones; approximately 90% were counted once. The ten largest clones add up to over 1.5% of the sample. The sequenced material came from peripheral blood. Receptors were obtained from a man between 65 and 80 years old with acute or convalescent COVID-19.

The chain joins TRBV14 to TRBJ2-1; the match to TRBD2 covers 12 bases. From germline, CDR1 is SGHDN and CDR2 FVKESK. The length of the CDR3 is 15 residues. Trimming cost V 4 bases and J 8 bases; bases outside gene matches: 6. The CDR3 DNA follows: TGTGCCAGCAGCCCCCTGACTAGCGGGAGTTATGAGCAGTTCTTC. Protein sequence: CASSPLTSGSYEQFF.

This rearrangement joins TRBV28 to TRBJ1-4; maybe TRBD1 (5 bases). V lost 6 bases, J lost 7 bases, and 15 bases lay in between. This CDR3 spans 14 amino acids. Germline V gives CDR1 MDHEN, CDR2 SYDVKM. The CDR3 nucleotides read TGTGCCAGCAGCCCCCCGCGGAGGGGTGAAAAACTGTTTTTT. It is translated as CASSPPRRGEKLFF.

The chain recombines TRBV6-2 or TRBV6-3 with TRBJ1-2; 7 bases agree with TRBD1. There are 14 residues in the CDR3. Germline V gives CDR1 MNHEY, CDR2 SVGEGT. V shed 6 bases and J 4 bases; nucleotides not matched to a gene: 8. CDR3 in DNA: TGTGCCAGCAGCCCGAATAGGGACAGCTATGGCTACACCTTC. Translated: CASSPNRDSYGYTF.

The count of this clone is one. V and J are TRBV6-6 and TRBJ2-1; 12 bases line up with TRBD2. The CDR3 runs 16 residues. V was clipped by 2 bases and J by 5 bases; unmatched bases: 4. Germline V gene sequence: CDR1 MNHNY, CDR2 SVGAGI (reference sequence). The CDR3: CASSYRTSGNNNEQFF. The CDR3 nucleotides are TGTGCCAGCAGTTACCGGACTAGCGGGAACAACAATGAGCAGTTCTTC.

The genes are TRBV6-5 and TRBJ2-7; unclear D gene. Per the germline V gene, CDR1 is MNHEY and CDR2 is SVGAGI. The CDR3 covers 15 residues. With 2 bases removed from V and 4 bases from J, the gap between germline ends came to 15 bases. DNA for the CDR3: TGTGCCAGCAGTTACACAGTCATGGGTTCTTACGAGCAGTACTTC. Translating gives CASSYTVMGSYEQYF.

This chain links TRBV6-1 with TRBJ1-6, with D possibly matching TRBD1 (5 bases). The germline CDR1 and CDR2 sequences are MNHNS and SASEGT. Trimming cost V 2 bases and J 10 bases, with 15 bases left between them. CDR3 size: 15 residues. CDR3 region: CASSERKGWKSPLHF. The CDR3 coding sequence is TGTGCCAGCAGTGAACGAAAGGGGTGGAAATCACCCCTCCACTTT.

The rearrangement links TRBV10-2 to TRBJ2-5; no clear D gene. There are 12 residues in the CDR3. The germline gives CDR1 WSHSY, CDR2 SAAADI. V was clipped by 1 base and J by 5 bases, with 5 bases between them. The CDR3 DNA reads as TGCGCCAGCAGTGAGTACGGGGAGACCCAGTACTTC. Its protein product is CASSEYGETQYF.

This clone was found once. The V and J genes are TRBV7-3 and TRBJ1-3; D is possibly TRBD1 (6 bases). Germline assignment: CDR1 SGHTA and CDR2 FQGTGA. The germline V and J ends were trimmed by 5 bases and 0 bases, with 11 bases remaining between them. The CDR3 is 15 amino acids. The CDR3 sequence is CASSVDRSSGNTIYF. DNA of the CDR3: TGTGCCAGCAGCGTCGACAGGAGCTCTGGAAACACCATATATTTT.

The chain links TRBV19 to TRBJ1-1; D is unresolved. V lost 1 base to trimming and J lost 1 base, with 4 bases between them. Germline V gives CDR1 LNHDA, CDR2 SQIVND (reference sequence). CDR3 size: 13 residues. For the CDR3, the DNA is TGTGCCAGTAGTATAGCCCAGAACACTGAAGCTTTCTTT. As protein: CASSIAQNTEAFF.

The rearrangement joins TRBV6-5 to TRBJ2-1, with 8 bases that match TRBD1. Germline-derived CDR1 and CDR2 are MNHEY and SVGAGI. The CDR3 spans 15 residues. V was pared by 7 bases and J by 4 bases, with 9 bases of the junction left unmatched. The CDR3 bases are TGTGCCAGCACTGCCGGGACAGGAGGTTACAATGAGCAGTTCTTC. Translated, it gives CASTAGTGGYNEQFF.

The V gene is TRBV4-1, the J gene TRBJ1-2; TRBD1 aligns across 9 bases. The CDR3 is 16 residues long. V lost 2 bases and J lost 3; bases outside the gene matches: 7. Germline CDR1 and CDR2: MGHRA and YSYEKL. The CDR3 region is CASSQSPTGGDYGYTF. The CDR3 DNA reads as TGCGCCAGCAGCCAAAGCCCGACAGGGGGTGACTATGGCTACACCTTC.

The chain recombines TRBV4-2 with TRBJ2-1, with a possible D match to TRBD1 (6 bases). V gave up 3 bases and J gave up 0 bases, with 15 bases separating them. The CDR3 consists of 17 residues. Germline CDR1 reads LGHNA; CDR2 reads YNFKEQ. CDR3 DNA sequence: TGTGCCAGCAGCCACCGATATGAGGGGGACTCCTACAATGAGCAGTTCTTC. Translation: CASSHRYEGDSYNEQFF.

The V and J genes are TRBV9 and TRBJ1-3; TRBD1 aligns across 7 bases. The germline V gene has CDR1 SGDLS and CDR2 YYNGEE. This CDR3 is built from 13 residues. The trim removed 4 bases at V and 4 bases at J, leaving 2 bases unmatched. CDR3 nucleotide sequence: TGTGCCAGCAGCACGGACAGGGGAAACACCATATATTTT. Protein product: CASSTDRGNTIYF. The whole variable domain, remainder taken from reference TRBV9 and TRBJ1-3, is DSGVTQTPKHLITATGQRVTLRCSPRSGDLSVYWYQQSLDQGLQFLIQYYNGEERAKGNILERFSAQQFPDLHSELNLSSLELGDSALYFCASSTDRGNTIYFGEGSWLTVV.

The chain combines TRBV19 with TRBJ1-5; 9 positions match TRBD1. CDR1 and CDR2 from the germline V gene are LNHDA and SQIVND (reference sequence). The CDR3 consists of 19 residues. Germline trimming cut 3 bases from V and 2 bases from J; bases unmatched to any gene: 14. CDR3 sequence: CASSIGTGILSGGNQPQHF. CDR3 bases: TGTGCCAGTAGTATCGGGACAGGGATTCTCTCAGGGGGCAATCAGCCCCAGCATTTT.

The chain carries TRBV28 and TRBJ2-1; 9 positions agree with TRBD2. The CDR3 loop spans 15 amino acids. With 5 bases clipped from V and 3 bases from J, the junction kept 5 bases outside the gene matches. Per germline, CDR1 MDHEN and CDR2 SYDVKM. The chain's CDR3 is CASSLPSGNYNEQFF. DNA of the CDR3: TGTGCCAGCAGTCTCCCTAGCGGGAACTACAATGAGCAGTTCTTC.

The chain has TRBV9 and TRBJ2-3; the match to TRBD1 covers 7 bases. Trimming removed 3 bases from V and 6 bases from J; junction bases left unmatched: 4. The length of the CDR3 is 13 residues. CDR1 is SGDLS and CDR2 is YYNGEE in the germline V gene. CDR3 nucleotide sequence: TGTGCCAGCAGCGGACAGGGTCAGGATACGCAGTATTTT. It yields the protein CASSGQGQDTQYF. The variable domain in full, completed from reference TRBV9 and TRBJ2-3, reads DSGVTQTPKHLITATGQRVTLRCSPRSGDLSVYWYQQSLDQGLQFLIQYYNGEERAKGNILERFSAQQFPDLHSELNLSSLELGDSALYFCASSGQGQDTQYFGPGTRLTVL.

V gene TRBV3-1 (or the pseudogene TRBV3-2) combines with J gene TRBJ1-2; D call uncertain. V was pared by 5 bases and J by 8 bases, with 12 bases between. From germline, CDR1 is LGHDT and CDR2 YNNKEL (reference sequence). This CDR3 has 12 residues. The CDR3: CASSGPGGGYTF. The CDR3 DNA follows: TGTGCCAGCAGCGGGCCCGGCGGGGGCTACACCTTC.

The rearrangement links TRBV19 to TRBJ2-6, with unresolved D. The CDR3 is made up of 16 amino acids. CDR1 and CDR2 from the germline V gene are LNHDA and SQIVND (reference sequence). The V end lost 1 base, the J end lost 0 bases, and 7 bases lay between the germline ends. Here the CDR3 DNA reads TGTGCCAGTAGTATAGGACTGCCCTCTGGGGCCAACGTCCTGACTTTC. Protein product: CASSIGLPSGANVLTF.

The rearrangement joins TRBV7-2 to TRBJ2-1; D remains ambiguous. Germline V gene lookup returns CDR1 SGHTA and CDR2 FQGNSA. This CDR3 is 14 amino acids long. V gave up 3 bases and J gave up 6 bases, with 12 bases separating them. For the CDR3, the DNA is TGTGCCAGCAGCTTGCAGGTCGGTAGCAATGAGCAGTTCTTC. This codes for CASSLQVGSNEQFF. The whole variable domain, remainder taken from reference TRBV7-2 and TRBJ2-1, is GAGVSQSPSNKVTEKGKDVELRCDPISGHTALYWYRQSLGQGLEFLIYFQGNSAPDKSGLPSDRFSAERTGGSVSTLTIQRTQQEDSAVYLCASSLQVGSNEQFFGPGTRLTVL.

V and J are TRBV19 and TRBJ2-2, with 7 bases lining up with TRBD1. J was trimmed by 7 bases and V by 7 bases; bases with no gene match: 9. There are 14 residues in the CDR3. CDR1 and CDR2 from the germline V gene are LNHDA and SQIVND (reference sequence). The CDR3 bases are TGTGCCAGTAAAGCAAGGGGGCAGGTCGGGGAGCTGTTTTTT. This sequence encodes CASKARGQVGELFF.

There are a few counts of this clone. The chain couples TRBV6-2 or TRBV6-3 to TRBJ1-6, with TRBD1 identical over 8 bases. The V gene end was trimmed by 6 bases and the J gene end by 9 bases; junction bases not matched to a gene: 7. CDR1 and CDR2 (germline): MNHEY, SVGEGT. The CDR3 runs to 14 residues. The CDR3 nucleotides read TGTGCCAGCAGCCGGACAGGGTCGATTTCACCCCTCCACTTT. Translated, it gives CASSRTGSISPLHF.

The chain uses TRBV3-1 (or the pseudogene TRBV3-2) and TRBJ1-5; 10 bases are shared with TRBD1. CDR3 length: 16 amino acids. Germline CDR1 is LGHDT and CDR2 is YNNKEL (reference sequence). V lost 4 bases to trimming and J lost 7 bases; unmatched junction nucleotides: 10. CDR3 DNA sequence: TGTGCCAGCAGCCTAGGGGGACAGGGGATGGGGCAGCCCCAGCATTTT. It codes for CASSLGGQGMGQPQHF.

V and J are TRBV3-1 (or the pseudogene TRBV3-2) and TRBJ2-4, with TRBD2 as a possible D gene (7 bases). CDR1 LGHDT and CDR2 YNNKEL come from the germline V gene (reference sequence). Trimming shortened V by 5 bases and J by 3 bases, and 14 bases separated the two germline ends. This CDR3 is 15 amino acids long. This CDR3 is CASSATRGGKNIQYF. CDR3 bases: TGTGCCAGCAGCGCAACTAGGGGGGGCAAAAACATTCAGTACTTC.

The chain employs TRBV20-1 and TRBJ1-3; unclear D gene. The germline gives CDR1 DFQATT, CDR2 SNEGSKA (reference sequence). Trimming stripped 3 bases from V and 12 bases from J, with 15 bases between. The CDR3 length is 12 residues. CDR3 coding DNA: TGCAGTGCTAGTCGGGAGGAGGGCGTCATATATTTT. Translation gives CSASREEGVIYF.

V and J are TRBV5-1 and TRBJ2-5; possible D gene TRBD1, 6 bases. CDR1 SGHRS and CDR2 YFSETQ come from the germline V gene. This CDR3 region has 15 residues. Trimming cost V 0 bases and J 6 bases, with 15 bases left between them. CDR3 in DNA: TGCGCCAGCAGCTTGGCCGGCGGGCAGGGGAAGACCCAGTACTTC. Encoded protein: CASSLAGGQGKTQYF.

This chain uses TRBV6-1 with TRBJ2-1; TRBD2 agrees at 9 bases. Per the germline V gene, CDR1 is MNHNS and CDR2 is SASEGT. The CDR3 spans 15 residues. V gave up 3 bases and J gave up 4 bases; unmatched junction bases: 4. The CDR3 DNA sequence: TGTGCCAGCAGTGATGGAGCGGGAGGATACAATGAGCAGTTCTTC. Protein product: CASSDGAGGYNEQFF.